These T cell receptor beta chains were read from a single sample in a study of vaccination effects on CD4 cells after COVID-19. This table comes from immunoSEQ multiplex PCR, and its TCRdb copy is limited to in-frame clones, with some not included. Seen here are tens of thousands of clones, approximately 70% observed once, and the top ten hold roughly 3.9%. The antigens of these receptors remain unknown. Sequenced material: CD4+ T cells from PBMCs cultured with HCoV-OC43 spike peptides, taken before COVID-19 vaccination. Receptors originate from a human donor who received a COVID-19 vaccine. Each CDR3 is given with its conserved first and last residue. A D gene is named only where the DNA matches it firmly.

>TRBV7-2|TRBD2|15|TRBJ2-1
CASSLGRGSYNEQFF
TGTGCCAGCAGCTTAGGGCGGGGGAGTTACAATGAGCAGTTCTTC
>TRBV7-2|TRBD1|16|TRBJ2-2
CASSLGGGMGTGELFF
TGTGCCAGCAGCTTAGGAGGGGGCATGGGCACCGGGGAGCTGTTTTTT
>TRBV6-6|TRBD1|14|TRBJ2-5
CASSWAGQGGTQYF
TGTGCCAGCAGTTGGGCGGGACAGGGGGGGACCCAGTACTTC
>TRBV25-1|TRBD1|14|TRBJ2-3
CASKDRAASDTQYF
TGTGCCAGCAAAGACAGGGCGGCTTCAGATACGCAGTATTTT
>TRBV24-1|TRBD2|16|TRBJ2-1
CATSDFVTSVYNEQFF
TGTGCCACCAGTGATTTTGTAACTAGCGTATACAATGAGCAGTTCTTC
>TRBV29-1|TRBD2|17|TRBJ2-5
CSVPGTSGGARQETQYF
TGCAGCGTTCCCGGGACTAGCGGGGGGGCCCGTCAAGAGACCCAGTACTTC
>TRBV13|.|11|TRBJ2-3
CASSGGDTQYF
TGTGCCAGCAGCGGGGGAGATACGCAGTATTTT
>TRBV11-1|.|12|TRBJ2-1
CASSYGVGEQFF
TGTGCCAGCAGCTATGGGGTCGGGGAGCAGTTCTTC
>TRBV12-3/TRBV12-4|.|13|TRBJ2-5
CASSFYGQETQYF
TGTGCCAGCAGTTTTTATGGGCAAGAGACCCAGTACTTC
>TRBV10-1|.|13|TRBJ1-5
CASSGTAFEPQHF
TGCGCCAGCAGTGGGACAGCCTTCGAGCCCCAGCATTTT
>TRBV5-1|.|14|TRBJ2-5
CASTSEPPHETQYF
TGCGCCAGCACCTCTGAGCCTCCTCATGAGACCCAGTACTTC
>TRBV5-1|TRBD1|15|TRBJ1-1
CASSLQQGVGTEAFF
TGCGCCAGCAGCCTCCAACAGGGGGTGGGCACTGAAGCTTTCTTT
>TRBV5-6|.|13|TRBJ1-5
CASSYEGHQPQHF
TGTGCCAGCAGCTACGAGGGGCATCAGCCCCAGCATTTT
>TRBV25-1|.|12|TRBJ2-5
CASSASMETQYF
TGTGCCAGCAGTGCCTCAATGGAGACCCAGTACTTC